The 17 T cell receptor beta chains below come from one sample, sequenced in a study of OX40 agonist ivuxolimab in advanced cancers. The library was prepared using the immunoSEQ multiplex PCR assay. Imported from immuneACCESS, the table was reduced by TCRdb to in-frame sequences with V and J called. These copies leave out some clones; in studies compared against another copy, an unresolved V gene accounts for under half, and the cause of the remainder is not known. The sample table holds approximately 17,000 clones, of which roughly 82% were seen once. The ten largest make up under 2.5% of the sample. Here the sequenced sample was CD4+ or CD8+ T cells sorted from blood, taken in a trial of the OX40 agonist ivuxolimab. These TCRs come from an adult with an advanced solid tumor such as melanoma, head and neck, liver or kidney cancer.

This clone has a handful of counts. The chain recombines TRBV5-4 with TRBJ2-7; the match to TRBD2 covers 9 bases. Germline V gene data show CDR1 as SGHNT and CDR2 as YYREEE (reference sequence). The CDR3 covers 15 residues. Trimming took 4 bases from V and 7 from J; bases not matched to a gene: 12. The CDR3 DNA reads TGTGCCAGCAGCCCGTCCTTAGCGGGGGCCGAAGAGCAGTACTTC. This encodes CASSPSLAGAEEQYF.

This rearrangement joins TRBV5-6 to TRBJ1-2; 7 bases agree with TRBD1. V lost 3 bases, J lost 8 bases, and 16 bases stayed unmatched. This CDR3 has 16 amino acids. Per the germline V gene, CDR1 is SGHDT and CDR2 is YYEEEE. The DNA for the CDR3 is TGTGCCAGCAGCTCGAAAGGAGGCAGGGGGATCGACGGCTACACCTTC. Amino acids: CASSSKGGRGIDGYTF.

The chain links TRBV11-1 to TRBJ2-1; either TRBD1 or TRBD2 may supply D (6 bases each). CDR1 SGHAT and CDR2 FQDESV come from the germline V gene (reference sequence). Trimming cost V 0 bases and J 4 bases, with 10 bases left between them. The length of the CDR3 is 15 residues. The DNA for the CDR3 is TGTGCCAGCAGCTTAGCGGGGGGCGGGTACAATGAGCAGTTCTTC. Its protein product is CASSLAGGGYNEQFF.

This chain joins TRBV11-3 and TRBJ2-5, with 10 bases fitting TRBD2. TRBJ2-7 matches the DNA end more closely, so the J call is doubtful. CDR1 is SGHNT and CDR2 is YENEEA in the germline V gene. CDR3 length equals 14 residues. The DNA of the CDR3 is TGTGCCAGCAGCCCTAGCGGGAGACCCTACGAGCAGTACTTC. Amino acid sequence: CASSPSGRPYEQYF.

This clone was observed a few times. The chain uses TRBV5-1 and TRBJ2-7, with TRBD2 matching 9 bases. V gave up 4 bases and J gave up 0 bases; unmatched junction bases: 8. The CDR3 has 16 residues. The V gene's germline CDR1 is SGHRS and CDR2 YFSETQ. CDR3 protein: CASSPVFSGSSYEQYF. CDR3 DNA sequence: TGCGCCAGCAGCCCCGTTTTTAGCGGGAGCTCCTACGAGCAGTACTTC.

This clone appeared once. The junction departs from the called germline gene at one end, perhaps through a read error. The CDR3 region is CASSFSFNEQFF. DNA for the CDR3: TGTGCCAGCAGCTTTTCCTTCAATGAGCAGTTCTTC. V gene TRBV7-9 combines with J gene TRBJ2-1; no clear D. CDR3 length: 12 residues. Germline lookup yields CDR1 SEHNR and CDR2 FQNEAQ (reference sequence).

The chain joins TRBV4-2 to TRBJ2-5; 7 nucleotides align to TRBD2. The length of the CDR3 is 14 residues. After removal of 1 base from V and 5 bases from J, the junction contained 4 bases not matched to a gene. Germline CDR1 LGHNA, CDR2 YNFKEQ. CDR3 in DNA: TGTGCCAGCAGCCAAGCCGGGGAGGGGGAGACCCAGTACTTC. Residues: CASSQAGEGETQYF.

There are a few counts of this clone. The sample has other DNA sequences that encode this CDR3 too. CDR3 DNA: TGCGCCAGCAGCTTGGGACAGGGGGCCTACGAGCAGTACTTC. It is translated as CASSLGQGAYEQYF. The chain is built from TRBV5-1 and TRBJ2-7, with 9 bases identical to TRBD1. Germline assignment: CDR1 SGHRS and CDR2 YFSETQ. The CDR3 has 14 amino acids. J was trimmed by 2 bases and V by 0 bases; bases with no gene match: 0.

The chain combines TRBV7-9 with TRBJ2-3; possibly TRBD1 or TRBD2 for D (6 bases each). V was clipped by 2 bases and J by 0 bases, with 12 bases between them. The CDR3 totals 16 residues. CDR1 and CDR2 (germline): SEHNR, FQNEAQ (reference sequence). DNA of the CDR3: TGTGCCAGCAGCTTATTGGAGGGGGGAAGCACAGATACGCAGTATTTT. The encoded protein is CASSLLEGGSTDTQYF. Variable domain in full (rest from reference TRBV7-9 and TRBJ2-3): DTGVSQNPRHKITKRGQNVTFRCDPISEHNRLYWYRQTLGQGPEFLTYFQNEAQLEKSRLLSDRFSAERPKGSFSTLEIQRTEQGDSAMYLCASSLLEGGSTDTQYFGPGTRLTVL.

The chain links TRBV10-3 to TRBJ2-1; 8 bases agree with TRBD2. CDR1 ENHRY and CDR2 SYGVKD come from the germline V gene. The CDR3 runs 15 residues. V lost 6 bases, J lost 9 bases, and 13 bases stayed unmatched. In DNA form, the CDR3 reads TGTGCCATCAGCGTAACTAGCGGCCCGAGGGGTGAGCAGTTCTTC. Protein product: CAISVTSGPRGEQFF.

This sequence joins TRBV11-2 and TRBJ2-2; 7 nucleotides align to TRBD2. Germline V lookup: CDR1 SGHAT, CDR2 FQNNGV. There are 15 residues in the CDR3. V trimming: 0 bases; J trimming: 9 bases; junction bases outside the gene matches: 7. The CDR3 DNA is TGTGCCAGCAGCTTAGATCGTACGGGAGGCCGGGAGCTGTTTTTT. Amino acids: CASSLDRTGGRELFF.

This clone was seen more than once but under ten times. The chain has TRBV10-3 and TRBJ2-7, with 8 bases lining up with TRBD1. The CDR3 spans 14 residues. V shed 6 bases, J shed 4 bases, and the junction held 8 bases outside the gene matches. CDR1 is ENHRY, CDR2 SYGVKD, per germline. The CDR3 nucleotides read TGTGCCATCAGAGAAGGGGACAGGACGTACGAGCAGTACTTC. Amino acids: CAIREGDRTYEQYF.

The V gene is TRBV19, the J gene TRBJ2-2, with D hard to call. This CDR3 region has 13 residues. Germline CDR1 reads LNHDA; CDR2 reads SQIVND (reference sequence). Between the trimmed V and J ends, which lost 7 bases and 6 bases, there was a span of 12 bases. CDR3 nucleotides: TGTGCCAGTACCTCTTGGGCGGCCGGGGAGCTGTTTTTT. Translating gives CASTSWAAGELFF. The whole variable domain, remainder taken from reference TRBV19 and TRBJ2-2, is DGGITQSPKYLFRKEGQNVTLSCEQNLNHDAMYWYRQDPGQGLRLIYYSQIVNDFQKGDIAEGYSVSREKKESFPLTVTSAQKNPTAFYLCASTSWAAGELFFGEGSRLTVL.

In DNA form, the CDR3 reads TGTGCCAGCAGCACGAGCGGGGCGAATAATGAGCAGTTCTTC. Amino acid sequence: CASSTSGANNEQFF. The J gene is TRBJ2-1, the V gene TRBV7-3; 7 positions agree with TRBD2. The CDR3 covers 14 residues. Germline CDR1 reads SGHTA; CDR2 reads FQGTGA. The J segment lost 7 bases and the V segment lost 5 bases, leaving 8 bases of the junction unmatched.

This clone was seen just once. This chain links TRBV7-3 with TRBJ1-1; perhaps TRBD1 as D (5 bases). In germline, CDR1 is SGHTA, CDR2 FQGTGA. There are 15 residues in the CDR3. Trimming removed 2 bases at V and 3 bases at J, with 13 bases between. The CDR3 DNA reads as TGTGCCAGCAGCTTAGATCTGGGGCCAGACACTGAAGCTTTCTTT. This codes for CASSLDLGPDTEAFF.

The table lists this clone with a few counts. The chain carries TRBV12-5 and TRBJ2-7, with 9 bases that match TRBD2. From germline, CDR1 is LGHNT and CDR2 FRNRAP. The V segment lost 5 bases and the J segment 6 bases; nucleotides outside the gene matches: 11. CDR3 length: 15 residues. CDR3 bases: TGTGCTAGTGGTCCCCAAGAGCGGGAGGAACTCGAGCAGTACTTC. It specifies CASGPQEREELEQYF.

This chain uses TRBV10-3 with TRBJ1-5, with TRBD1 as a possible D gene (6 bases). V dropped 6 bases and J dropped 6 bases, with 12 bases sitting between them. CDR3 length: 13 residues. CDR1 and CDR2 (germline): ENHRY, SYGVKD. CDR3 in amino acids: CAIRQGERQPQHF. The CDR3 bases are TGTGCCATCAGACAGGGTGAACGTCAGCCCCAGCATTTT.